This paragraph reports one TCR beta chain. Its antigen is as yet unknown. This entry belongs to a study of CD8 T cells in Susac syndrome. CDR3 length: 13 amino acids. Germline V CDR1 and CDR2: SQVTM, ANQGSEA. V gave up 0 bases and J gave up 4 bases, with 9 bases separating them. TEMRA cells were FACS-enriched, while CD8+ and CD4+ T cells were negatively isolated. Whole-study findings and limits: The study conceded that its TCR sequencing and HLA analysis involved relatively few individuals.

The RNA input was roughly 0.45 to 1 ug, and it was reverse transcribed with random hexamers. An immunoSEQ multiplex PCR generated amplified TCR beta CDR3 products spanning 54 Vbeta and 13 Jbeta. TCRdb fed the immunoSEQ multiplex PCR reads into MiXCR, producing one record per CDR3 protein. The repertoire has some 150,000 distinct CDR3 sequences, 94% of them found once; the top ten carry 0.075% to 0.09%. Sequences were obtained from CD4+ T cells from PBMCs. V usage is TRBV29-1 and J usage is TRBJ1-2, with D possibly being TRBD1 (5 bases). The receptor's source is a human donor in good health. CDR3 residues: CSVEEQESYGYTF. CDR3 bases: TGCAGCGTTGAAGAACAGGAAAGCTATGGCTACACCTTC.